The 11 T cell receptor beta chains listed next were all sequenced from one sample in a study of circulating CD8 cells and anti-PD-1 response in melanoma. Using approximately 15 ng of total RNA, TCR libraries were made with the QIAseq Immune Repertoire TCR panel. Using its own MiXCR run on the reads, TCRdb lists one record per CDR3 protein. The sample includes fewer than 350 distinct CDR3 sequences, 7.5% to 8.5% of them seen just once. Four subsets defined by PD-1 and/or TIGIT were sorted from live CD3+CD8+TCRalphabeta+ cells. The source material was CD8+ T cells from PBMCs, sampled at baseline or after one month of anti-PD-1 therapy (not recorded which). Receptors originate from a human donor with melanoma.

This clonotype is large by share. The V and J genes are TRBV24-1 and TRBJ2-3; TRBD2 matches at 15 bases. The length of the CDR3 is 17 residues. Germline CDR1 is KGHDR and CDR2 is SFDVKD. With 2 bases clipped from V and 5 bases from J, the junction kept 4 bases outside the gene matches. CDR3 region: CATSDWTSGGAGDTQYF. CDR3 DNA sequence: TGTGCCACCAGTGATTGGACTAGCGGGGGGGCCGGAGATACGCAGTATTTT.

This clonotype qualifies as medium-sized. The rearrangement uses TRBV6-1 and TRBJ2-2, with D possibly being TRBD1 (5 bases). There are 16 residues in the CDR3. CDR1 MNHNS and CDR2 SASEGT come from the germline V gene. V was clipped by 2 bases and J by 6 bases, with 16 bases between them. The CDR3 nucleotides read TGTGCCAGCAGTGAATTGGGAATAGCAGGGCCCGGGGAGCTGTTTTTT. Translating gives CASSELGIAGPGELFF.

By sample share, this clonotype is large (0.1 to 1%). V is TRBV14 and J is TRBJ2-1; D uncertain. Trimming pared 4 bases from V and 1 base from J, leaving 11 bases between. CDR3 length equals 15 residues. The germline gives CDR1 SGHDN, CDR2 FVKESK. The CDR3 protein is CASSPSMASYNEQFF. In DNA, the CDR3 is TGTGCCAGCAGCCCTTCCATGGCATCCTACAATGAGCAGTTCTTC.

Within the sample, this clonotype is large. The V call is TRBV20-1, the J call TRBJ2-3; 11 positions agree with TRBD2. Germline CDR1 is DFQATT and CDR2 is SNEGSKA (reference sequence). The CDR3 extends over 14 amino acids. V lost 6 bases, J lost 4 bases, and 6 bases stayed unmatched. CDR3 sequence reads: CSAITSGGPDTQYF. The CDR3 bases are TGCAGTGCGATCACTAGCGGGGGACCAGATACGCAGTATTTT.

This clonotype is medium-sized. A much larger clone differs from this one at a single base, so this may be a read error. This chain connects TRBV28 to TRBJ2-1, with 10 nucleotides matching TRBD1. This CDR3 comprises 15 residues. Germline V lookup: CDR1 MDHEN, CDR2 SYDVKM. The CDR3 sequence: CASSYRQGAYDEQFF. For the CDR3, the DNA is TGTGCCAGCAGTTACCGACAGGGGGCCTACGATGAGCAGTTCTTC.

To note about this clonotype: An end of the junction differs from the germline gene, which may be a read error. The chain recombines TRBV6-4 with TRBJ2-3, with 9 bases that match TRBD2. This CDR3 has 14 amino acids. Germline values: CDR1 MRHNA, CDR2 SNTAGT. The CDR3 is CASSDGTSTDTQNF. The CDR3 bases are TGCGCCAGCAGTGACGGGACTAGCACAGATACGCAGAATTTT.

This clonotype is large. V usage is TRBV21-1 and J usage is TRBJ2-4; the DNA was not compared with TRBD1, the D call given in the table. TRBV21-1 is a recognized pseudogene. This CDR3 spans 12 amino acids. CDR3 coding DNA: TGTGCCAGCAGCCGGGACAAAAACATTCAGTACTTC. It yields the protein CASSRDKNIQYF.

This clonotype is medium-sized (0.01 to 0.1%). Here the CDR3 DNA reads TGTGCCAGCAGCCCATACCATAGCGGGGAGAACTACAATGAGCAGTTCTTC. It encodes CASSPYHSGENYNEQFF. The chain uses TRBV11-2 and TRBJ2-1, with 8 bases aligning to TRBD2. The CDR3 runs to 17 residues. Germline CDR1 and CDR2: SGHAT and FQNNGV. V dropped 5 bases and J dropped 3; count of bases not matched to a gene: 12. Together with reference TRBV11-2 and TRBJ2-1, the CDR3 gives the full variable domain: EAGVAQSPRYKIIEKRQSVAFWCNPISGHATLYWYQQILGQGPKLLIQFQNNGVVDDSQLPKDRFSAERLKGVDSTLKIQPAKLEDSAVYLCASSPYHSGENYNEQFFGPGTRLTVL.

This clonotype is medium-sized in the sample. V and J are TRBV4-1 and TRBJ2-3; D is unclear. Germline V gene lookup returns CDR1 MGHRA and CDR2 YSYEKL. Trimming took off 1 base at V and 5 bases at J, with 4 bases between the two ends. The length of the CDR3 is 12 residues. This CDR3 reads CASSQVGDTQYF. In DNA, the CDR3 is TGCGCCAGCAGCCAAGTGGGAGATACGCAGTATTTT.

By share of the sample, this clonotype is medium-sized. The gene calls are TRBV19 and TRBJ2-7; 7 bases line up with TRBD1. Germline V gene lookup returns CDR1 LNHDA and CDR2 SQIVND (reference sequence). The junction had 14 bases not matched to a gene; V was cut back by 3 bases and J by 0 bases. The CDR3 loop spans 18 amino acids. The CDR3 spells CASSIIYVSRDSSYEQYF. The CDR3 DNA reads as TGTGCCAGTAGTATCATTTATGTTTCCCGGGACAGCTCCTACGAGCAGTACTTC.

V and J are TRBV19 and TRBJ1-5; D uncertain. The CDR3 sequence is 13 residues long. V gave up 3 bases and J gave up 7 bases, with 10 bases separating them. Germline V CDR1 and CDR2: LNHDA, SQIVND (reference sequence). CDR3 sequence reads: CASSIAGIQPQHF. Here the CDR3 DNA reads TGTGCCAGTAGTATTGCGGGGATCCAGCCCCAGCATTTT.